The 15 T cell receptor beta chains in this list originate from one sample, sequenced in a study of OX40 agonist ivuxolimab in advanced cancers. Clones were read by immunoSEQ multiplex PCR, and TCRdb kept only the in-frame ones, dropping some. The repertoire holds tens of thousands of clones, with roughly 89% as singletons. The sequencing here drew on CD4+ or CD8+ T cells sorted from blood, taken in a trial of the OX40 agonist ivuxolimab. These receptors came from an adult with an advanced solid tumor such as melanoma, head and neck, liver or kidney cancer.

The chain joins TRBV9 to TRBJ1-2; no definite D call. The CDR3 has 12 residues. Germline CDR1 is SGDLS and CDR2 is YYNGEE. The V gene lost 7 bases and the J gene lost 2 bases, with 9 bases spanning the gap. CDR3 sequence reads: CASRRANYGYTF. The CDR3 coding sequence is TGTGCCAGCCGGAGGGCGAACTATGGCTACACCTTC.

The chain uses TRBV11-3 and TRBJ2-2; D perhaps matches TRBD1 (5 bases). CDR3 length: 13 amino acids. Between the trimmed V and J ends, which lost 5 bases and 5 bases, there was a span of 9 bases. Germline values: CDR1 SGHNT, CDR2 YENEEA. The CDR3 DNA sequence: TGTGCCAGCAGCCAGGGTCAAACCGGGGAGCTGTTTTTT. Protein sequence: CASSQGQTGELFF.

This rearrangement joins TRBV5-1 to TRBJ2-1, with unresolved D. Germline loops: CDR1 SGHRS, CDR2 YFSETQ. The CDR3 is made up of 15 amino acids. Trimming cost V 0 bases and J 0 bases, with 7 bases left between them. CDR3 sequence: CASSLGGSSYNEQFF. The CDR3 region has the DNA TGCGCCAGCAGCTTGGGGGGAAGCTCCTACAATGAGCAGTTCTTC.

The chain couples TRBV20-1 to TRBJ2-5; D gene uncertain. This CDR3 region has 10 residues. Germline lookup yields CDR1 DFQATT and CDR2 SNEGSKA (reference sequence). V was clipped by 7 bases and J by 3 bases, with 6 bases between them. CDR3 DNA: TGCAGTGAGTCGAAAGAGACCCAGTACTTC. Protein product: CSESKETQYF.

In this sample, this clone is medium-sized. The chain recombines TRBV4-2 with TRBJ1-3; D might be TRBD1 (6 bases). With 1 base removed from V and 0 bases from J, the gap between germline ends came to 10 bases. The CDR3 has 16 amino acids. Germline assignment: CDR1 LGHNA and CDR2 YNFKEQ. CDR3 region: CASSQVTGNSGNTIYF. The DNA of the CDR3 is TGTGCCAGCAGCCAAGTTACAGGGAACTCTGGAAACACCATATATTTT.

J is TRBJ2-7 and V is TRBV7-2; 15 bases agree with TRBD2. Germline lookup yields CDR1 SGHTA and CDR2 FQGNSA. This CDR3 has 15 residues. V lost 5 bases and J lost 6; bases outside the gene matches: 5. CDR3 in amino acids: CASSPRTSGRVEQYF. CDR3 in DNA: TGTGCCAGCAGCCCCCGGACTAGCGGGAGGGTCGAGCAGTACTTC.

This clone has only one observation. The chain joins TRBV4-3 to TRBJ2-7; D is ambiguous. V lost 0 bases, J lost 3 bases, and 12 bases lay in between. This CDR3 spans 15 amino acids. Per germline, CDR1 LGHNA and CDR2 YSLEER. The CDR3 nucleotides read TGCGCCAGCAGCCAAGATGGTTCTGGAATCTACGAGCAGTACTTC. Its translation: CASSQDGSGIYEQYF.

The chain combines TRBV7-2 with TRBJ2-1; 7 positions agree with TRBD1. CDR3 length: 15 amino acids. Germline V gene lookup returns CDR1 SGHTA and CDR2 FQGNSA. With V trimmed by 5 bases and J by 5 bases, 9 bases remained unmatched. CDR3 nucleotide sequence: TGTGCCAGCAGCCCCCGGACAGGTGGTAACAATGAGCAGTTCTTC. It encodes CASSPRTGGNNEQFF.

This sequence joins TRBV4-1 and TRBJ1-4; D gene ambiguous. The CDR3 runs 14 residues. Trimming took off 1 base at V and 4 bases at J, with 7 bases between the two ends. Germline lookup yields CDR1 MGHRA and CDR2 YSYEKL. CDR3 residues: CASSQVGFNEKLFF. CDR3 DNA: TGCGCCAGCAGCCAAGTTGGATTTAATGAAAAACTGTTTTTT.

This chain joins TRBV2 and TRBJ1-5; 9 positions match TRBD1. V was clipped by 2 bases and J by 6 bases; unmatched bases: 5. The CDR3 contains 15 residues. Germline assignment: CDR1 SNHLY and CDR2 FYNNEI. CDR3 sequence: CASSEQGQGGQPQHF. The DNA of the CDR3 is TGTGCCAGCAGTGAACAGGGACAGGGCGGTCAGCCCCAGCATTTT.

This clone was detected a few times. This chain links TRBV9 with TRBJ1-1, with D maybe TRBD1 (5 bases). V was shortened by 4 bases and J by 4 bases, with 14 bases between the two germline ends. This CDR3 has 14 amino acids. The germline V gene encodes CDR1 SGDLS and CDR2 YYNGEE. The CDR3: CASSSGPGGTEAFF. As DNA, the CDR3 is TGTGCCAGCAGCTCGGGACCGGGCGGCACTGAAGCTTTCTTT.

The CDR3 region has the DNA TGTGCCTGGAGTACTCCGGGACAGGGGGTCCTATACTTC. Protein: CAWSTPGQGVLYF. The chain combines TRBV30 with TRBJ2-7; 11 positions agree with TRBD1. After removal of 2 bases from V and 13 bases from J, the junction contained 10 bases not matched to a gene. This CDR3 is 13 amino acids long. Germline V gives CDR1 GTSNPN, CDR2 SVGIG (reference sequence).

The chain combines TRBV9 with TRBJ1-2, with 7 bases fitting TRBD1. Germline values: CDR1 SGDLS, CDR2 YYNGEE. The CDR3 is 13 amino acids. V lost 3 bases and J lost 2; bases outside the gene matches: 1. CDR3 region: CASSATGNYGYTF. For the CDR3, the DNA is TGTGCCAGCAGCGCGACAGGGAACTATGGCTACACCTTC. Looking up the rest from reference TRBV9 and TRBJ1-2 gives the full variable domain: DSGVTQTPKHLITATGQRVTLRCSPRSGDLSVYWYQQSLDQGLQFLIQYYNGEERAKGNILERFSAQQFPDLHSELNLSSLELGDSALYFCASSATGNYGYTFGSGTRLTVV.

The chain joins TRBV27 to TRBJ1-2; D is undetermined. V lost 5 bases, J lost 2 bases, and 12 bases lay in between. Germline V gene lookup returns CDR1 MNHEY and CDR2 SMNVEV (reference sequence). This CDR3 has 14 amino acids. CDR3 coding DNA: TGTGCCAGCAGTCCCTGGATCTTGAACTATGGCTACACCTTC. It specifies CASSPWILNYGYTF.

This clone was recorded once. This rearrangement joins TRBV4-1 to TRBJ2-3; D not certain. Germline V gene lookup returns CDR1 MGHRA and CDR2 YSYEKL. The CDR3 totals 11 residues. The V end lost 2 bases, the J end lost 4 bases, and 1 base lay between the germline ends. Here the CDR3 DNA reads TGCGCCAGCAGCCAATCAGATACGCAGTATTTT. Residues: CASSQSDTQYF.